Below, one TCR beta chain is given with its context. Its specificity is unknown. This sample was taken from a study of shared clonotypes between healthy human individuals. Study results and caveats: Researchers sampled only blood; tissue repertoires likely differ.

As defined, naive CD8 cells were CD45RO-negative and positively selected for CCR7, with terminally differentiated effector memory CD45RA+ cells excluded. TCRdb's table, derived via immunoSEQ multiplex PCR, lists solely in-frame clones and lacks some. The sample records approximately 810,000 clones, over 90% being singletons. The CDR3 runs to 14 residues. Germline CDR1 reads MNHEY; CDR2 reads SMNVEV (reference sequence). V was shortened by 2 bases and J by 0 bases, with 8 bases between the two germline ends. Source material: naive CD8+ T cells sorted from blood. The rearrangement uses TRBV27 and TRBJ2-7; D remains ambiguous. The TCR sequence derives from a man aged 25-40 years in good health. In nucleotides, the CDR3 is TGTGCCAGCAGTTTAAGGCCAAGCTCCTACGAGCAGTACTTC. The encoded protein is CASSLRPSSYEQYF.